This T cell receptor beta chain was retrieved from a study of monozygotic twins with cystic fibrosis. The wider study: Libraries were built from about 3 micrograms of fragmented DNA using about 16 PCR cycles. Study results and limitations: Monozygotic CF twins shared more identical nucleotide clonotypes than unrelated patients. J usage was most co-twin-similar in 8 of 16 pairs, V in 13.

With regard to this clone: Antigen: not known.

Produced via immunoSEQ multiplex PCR; TCRdb's table is partial and in-frame only. The table records 20,000 to 25,000 clones, about 97% of them present only once. The CDR3 has 15 residues. Germline V CDR1 and CDR2: SGHRS, YFSETQ. The ends were cut back, 4 bases at V and 1 base at J, with 13 bases in the middle. This clonotype was obtained from a girl aged 5-17 years with cystic fibrosis. The chain has TRBV5-1 and TRBJ2-3, with a weak D call TRBD2 (5 bases). The sample consisted of blood. The CDR3 bases are TGCGCCAGCAGCCTCCAGCGGCGGGGCACAGATACGCAGTATTTT. Translated: CASSLQRRGTDTQYF.